This is a list of T cell receptor beta chains from one sample in a study of human T cells and chemical hapten exposure. Each CDR3 protein gets one entry after TCRdb re-called the RACE reads with MiXCR. The data show 330,000 or so distinct CDR3 sequences, with about 6.3% seen just once and about 5.4% held by the top ten. Sequencing used whole blood, obtained in connection with sensitization to the hapten diphenylcyclopropenone (DPC). These receptors were collected from a woman aged 18-30 years with alopecia areata. Some clones in this sample may be carry-over from other donors' samples. The CDR3 runs from the conserved cysteine through the conserved F or W. Only part of the rows carry a size: once, few, many, or a class if the clone is expanded.

>-|TRBV7-2|TRBJ2-3
CASSPHPGTDTQYF
>few|TRBV7-9|TRBJ1-2
CASSLEGAPGRDRARYGYTF
>few|TRBV7-2|TRBJ2-3
CASSPDRGTSGTDTQYF
>many|TRBV27|TRBJ1-5
CASREKTGGRNQPQHF
>many|TRBV6-2/TRBV6-3|TRBJ1-5
CASSYGLFHTGRSNQPQHF
>many|TRBV7-2|TRBJ2-3
CASSSIAGGTDTQYF
>-|TRBV10-3|TRBJ2-7
CAISAFSGGAYEQYF
>few|TRBV2|TRBJ2-2
CASTPGLAGGSTGELFF
>-|TRBV25-1|TRBJ1-5
CASSDMGENQPQHF
>few|TRBV7-9|TRBJ1-6
CASSLQGSNSPLHF
>many|TRBV29-1|TRBJ2-7
CSVAGLAGNEQYF
>-|TRBV12-3/TRBV12-4|TRBJ2-7
CASSTGTSGVYEQYF
>-|TRBV12-3/TRBV12-4|TRBJ2-1
CASGKTGNEQFF
>many|TRBV7-3|TRBJ1-2
CASSLRWWKGYTF
>many|TRBV7-8|TRBJ1-5
CASSLTLGNQPQHF
>few|TRBV28|TRBJ1-3
CASSRRTAISGNTIYF
>-|TRBV5-1|TRBJ2-3
CASSLARRSTDTQYF
>many|TRBV7-2|TRBJ1-3
CASSLGPQGPHF
>few|TRBV14|TRBJ1-1
CASSPIDRLEAFF
>many|TRBV6-5|TRBJ1-2
CASSSLIGRSPTF
>few|TRBV6-6|TRBJ2-5
CASSYSAGEETQYF
>-|TRBV12-3/TRBV12-4|TRBJ1-3
CASKDGPTGNTIYF
>few|TRBV7-2|TRBJ2-1
CASSPPGRKRSYNEQFF
>many|TRBV20-1|TRBJ1-5
CSASDRGRNQPQHF
>few|TRBV24-1|TRBJ2-3
CASQGPDTDTQYF
>many|TRBV6-5|TRBJ1-6
CASSKTPMTAYNSPLHF
>-|TRBV20-1|TRBJ2-3
CSALDREWPDTQYF
>-|TRBV11-1|TRBJ1-5
CASSLGRGSNQPQHF
>-|TRBV4-3|TRBJ2-1
CASSQKEWSSYNEQFF
>few|TRBV7-2|TRBJ1-5
CASSSFSSGRNQPQHF
>many|TRBV20-1|TRBJ2-7
CSASPGQGNEQYF